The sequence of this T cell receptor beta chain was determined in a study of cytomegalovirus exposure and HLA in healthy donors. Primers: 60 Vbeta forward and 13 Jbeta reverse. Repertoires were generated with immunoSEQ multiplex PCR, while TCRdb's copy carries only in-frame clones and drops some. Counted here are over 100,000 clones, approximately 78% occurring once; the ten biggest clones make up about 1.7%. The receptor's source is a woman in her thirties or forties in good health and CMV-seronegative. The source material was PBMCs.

CDR3 loop: CASSFGITNEKLFF. The CDR3 coding sequence is TGCGCCAGCAGCTTCGGGATCACTAATGAAAAACTGTTTTTT. The gene calls are TRBV5-1 and TRBJ1-4; D gene ambiguous. The CDR3 extends over 14 amino acids. Germline CDR1 and CDR2: SGHRS and YFSETQ. V lost 2 bases and J lost 2, with 7 bases in between.